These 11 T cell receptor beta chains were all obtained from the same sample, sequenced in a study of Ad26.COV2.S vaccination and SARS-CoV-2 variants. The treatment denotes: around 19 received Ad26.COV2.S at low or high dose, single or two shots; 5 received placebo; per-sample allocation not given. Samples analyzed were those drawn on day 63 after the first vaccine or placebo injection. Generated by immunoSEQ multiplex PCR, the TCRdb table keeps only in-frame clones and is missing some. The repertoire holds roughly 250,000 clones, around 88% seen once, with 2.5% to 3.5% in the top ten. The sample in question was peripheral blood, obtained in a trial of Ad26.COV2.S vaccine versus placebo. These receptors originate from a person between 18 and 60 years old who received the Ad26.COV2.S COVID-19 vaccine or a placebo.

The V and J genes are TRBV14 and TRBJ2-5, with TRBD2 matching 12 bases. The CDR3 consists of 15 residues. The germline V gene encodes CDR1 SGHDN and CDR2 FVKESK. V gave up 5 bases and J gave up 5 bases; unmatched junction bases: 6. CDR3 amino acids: CASSSGLAGTETQYF. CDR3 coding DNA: TGTGCCAGCAGCTCAGGACTAGCGGGGACGGAGACCCAGTACTTC.

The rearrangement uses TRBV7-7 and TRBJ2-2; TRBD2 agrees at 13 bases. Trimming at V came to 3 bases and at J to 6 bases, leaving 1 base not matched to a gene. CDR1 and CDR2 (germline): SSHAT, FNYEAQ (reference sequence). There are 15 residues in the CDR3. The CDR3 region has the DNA TGTGCCAGCAGCTTGACTAGCGGGAGGCCCGGGGAGCTGTTTTTT. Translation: CASSLTSGRPGELFF.

The CDR3 region is CASSPSNEQYF. CDR3 nucleotides: TGTGCCAGCAGCCCATCAAACGAGCAGTACTTC. The chain links TRBV7-2 to TRBJ2-7, with D unresolved. Germline-derived CDR1 and CDR2 are SGHTA and FQGNSA. Trimming pared 5 bases from V and 5 bases from J, leaving 7 bases between. This CDR3 comprises 11 residues.

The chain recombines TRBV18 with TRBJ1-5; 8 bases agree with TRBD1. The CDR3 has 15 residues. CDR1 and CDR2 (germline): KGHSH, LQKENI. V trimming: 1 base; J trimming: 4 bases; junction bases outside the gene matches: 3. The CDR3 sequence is CASSPQGQENQPQHF. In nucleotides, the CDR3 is TGTGCCAGCTCACCACAGGGACAGGAAAATCAGCCCCAGCATTTT. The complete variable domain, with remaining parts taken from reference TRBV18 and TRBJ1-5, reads NAGVMQNPRHLVRRRGQEARLRCSPMKGHSHVYWYRQLPEEGLKFMVYLQKENIIDESGMPKERFSAEFPKEGPSILRIQQVVRGDSAAYFCASSPQGQENQPQHFGDGTRLSIL.

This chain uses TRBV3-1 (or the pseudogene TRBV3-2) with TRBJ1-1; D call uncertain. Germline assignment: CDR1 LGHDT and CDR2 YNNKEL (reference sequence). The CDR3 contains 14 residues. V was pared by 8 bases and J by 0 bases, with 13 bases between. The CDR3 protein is CASQGWGMNTEAFF. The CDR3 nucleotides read TGTGCCAGCCAAGGGTGGGGAATGAACACTGAAGCTTTCTTT.

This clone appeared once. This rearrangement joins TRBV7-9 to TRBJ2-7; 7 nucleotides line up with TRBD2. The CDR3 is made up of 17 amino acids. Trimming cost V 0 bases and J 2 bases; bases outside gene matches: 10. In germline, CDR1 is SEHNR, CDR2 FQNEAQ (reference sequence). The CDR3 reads CASSLAETGLVTYEQYV. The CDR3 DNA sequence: TGTGCCAGCAGCTTAGCGGAAACCGGACTAGTAACCTACGAGCAGTACGTC.

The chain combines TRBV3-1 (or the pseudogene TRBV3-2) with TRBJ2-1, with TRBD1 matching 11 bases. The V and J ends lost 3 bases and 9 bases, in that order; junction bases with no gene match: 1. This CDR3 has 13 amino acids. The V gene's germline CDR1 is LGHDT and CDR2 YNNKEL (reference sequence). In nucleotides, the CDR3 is TGTGCCAGCAGCCAGGGACAGGGGGGTGAGCAGTTCTTC. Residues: CASSQGQGGEQFF.

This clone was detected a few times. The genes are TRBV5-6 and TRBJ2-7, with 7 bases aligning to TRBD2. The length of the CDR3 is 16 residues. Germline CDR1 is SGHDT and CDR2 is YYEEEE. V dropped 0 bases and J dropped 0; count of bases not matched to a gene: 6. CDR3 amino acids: CASSLAAGVSSYEQYF. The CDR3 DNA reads TGTGCCAGCAGCTTGGCTGCGGGGGTCAGCTCCTACGAGCAGTACTTC.

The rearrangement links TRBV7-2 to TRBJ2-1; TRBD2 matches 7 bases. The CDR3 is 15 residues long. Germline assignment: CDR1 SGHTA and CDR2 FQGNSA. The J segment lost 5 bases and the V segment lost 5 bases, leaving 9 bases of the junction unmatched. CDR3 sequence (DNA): TGTGCCAGCAGCCACCAGCGGGGCTCGAACAATGAGCAGTTCTTC. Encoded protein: CASSHQRGSNNEQFF.

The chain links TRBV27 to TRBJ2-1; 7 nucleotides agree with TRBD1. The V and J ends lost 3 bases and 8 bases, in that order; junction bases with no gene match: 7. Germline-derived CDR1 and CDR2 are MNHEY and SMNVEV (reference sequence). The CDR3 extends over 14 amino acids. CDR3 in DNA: TGTGCCAGCAGTTTCTCGGACAGGCTGGATGAGCAGTTCTTC. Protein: CASSFSDRLDEQFF.

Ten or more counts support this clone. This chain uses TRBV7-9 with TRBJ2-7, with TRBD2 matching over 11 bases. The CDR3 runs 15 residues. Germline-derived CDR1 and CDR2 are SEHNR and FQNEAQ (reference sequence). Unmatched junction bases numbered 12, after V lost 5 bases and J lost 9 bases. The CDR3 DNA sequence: TGTGCCAGCAGCGCGCCTCTAGCGGGAGGAGGAGTGCAGTACGTC. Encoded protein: CASSAPLAGGGVQYV.